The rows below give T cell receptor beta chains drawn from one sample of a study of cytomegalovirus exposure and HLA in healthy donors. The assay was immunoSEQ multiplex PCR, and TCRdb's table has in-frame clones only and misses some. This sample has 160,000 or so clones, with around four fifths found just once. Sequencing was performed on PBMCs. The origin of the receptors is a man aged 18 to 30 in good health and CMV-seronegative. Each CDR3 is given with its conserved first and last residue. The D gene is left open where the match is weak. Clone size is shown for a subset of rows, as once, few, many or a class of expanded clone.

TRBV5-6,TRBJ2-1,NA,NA,TGTGCCAGCAGCCGAGAGGAGCAGTTCTTC,CASSREEQFF
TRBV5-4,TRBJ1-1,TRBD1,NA,TGTGCCAGCTGGGGACAGTTGAACACTGAAGCTTTCTTT,CASWGQLNTEAFF
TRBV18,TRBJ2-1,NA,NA,TGTGCCAGCTCACCCGTGACTAGGGACAATGAGCAGTTCTTC,CASSPVTRDNEQFF
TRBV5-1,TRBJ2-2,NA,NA,TGCGCCAGCAGCTTCGGGGAAACACCGAACACCGGGGAGCTGTTTTTT,CASSFGETPNTGELFF
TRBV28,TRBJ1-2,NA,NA,TGTGCCAGCAGTTTAAATGAGCCGGCGGGGCGCGGGGGCTACACCTTC,CASSLNEPAGRGGYTF
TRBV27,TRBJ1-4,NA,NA,TGTGCCAGCCGGAGCCGGGACAAGGGCGAAAAACTGTTTTTT,CASRSRDKGEKLFF
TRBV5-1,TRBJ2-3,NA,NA,TGCGCCAGCAGCGTTCAAGGCGGGACCCCCACAGATACGCAGTATTTT,CASSVQGGTPTDTQYF
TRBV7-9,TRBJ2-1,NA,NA,TGTGCCAGCAGCCCCCGGTTGAGGCCCCAGAGCTCCTACAATGAGCAGTTCTTC,CASSPRLRPQSSYNEQFF
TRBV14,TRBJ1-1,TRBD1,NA,TGTGCCAGCAGCCGGACAGGGGAGTCCACTGAAGCTTTCTTT,CASSRTGESTEAFF
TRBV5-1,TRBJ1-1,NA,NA,TGCGCCAGCACCACGGGGGGCATGAACACTGAAGCTTTCTTT,CASTTGGMNTEAFF
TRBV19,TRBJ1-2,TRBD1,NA,TGTGCCAGTAGTCCTGGACAGGGGGCACGCGGCTACACCTTC,CASSPGQGARGYTF
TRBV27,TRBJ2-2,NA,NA,TGTGCCAGCAGTTTAGGAGGGCAGGGGGAGCTGTTTTTT,CASSLGGQGELFF
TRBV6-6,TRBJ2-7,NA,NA,TGTGCCAGCAGTTACGGGAGTCGCGAGCAGTACTTC,CASSYGSREQYF
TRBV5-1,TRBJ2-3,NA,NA,TGCGCCAGCAGCCGAGGAGGCAGGGGAGATACGCAGTATTTT,CASSRGGRGDTQYF
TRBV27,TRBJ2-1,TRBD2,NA,TGTGCCAGCAGTCTAGCGGGAGCGCACTACAATGAGCAGTTCTTC,CASSLAGAHYNEQFF
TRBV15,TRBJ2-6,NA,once,TGTGCCACCAGCAGAGCCAATGACGGAGGGCCCGGCAACGTCCTGACTTTC,CATSRANDGGPGNVLTF
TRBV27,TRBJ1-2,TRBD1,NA,TGTGCCAGCAGTTTCGGGACAGGGGGGTATGGCTACACCTTC,CASSFGTGGYGYTF
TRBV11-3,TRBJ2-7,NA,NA,TGTGCCAGCAGCTCGACAGAAGATCCCTACGAGCAGTACTTC,CASSSTEDPYEQYF
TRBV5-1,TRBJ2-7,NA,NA,TGCGCCAGCAGCTTGGGACGGGGGAGCTCCTACGAGCAGTACTTC,CASSLGRGSSYEQYF
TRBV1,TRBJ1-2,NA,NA,TGCACCAGCAGCCACGATGGCTACACCTTC,CTSSHDGYTF
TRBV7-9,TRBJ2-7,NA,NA,TGTTTTTTCAAGCAGAAGGCGGCATACGAGCAGTACTTC,CFFKQKAAYEQYF
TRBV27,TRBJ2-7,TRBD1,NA,TGTGCCAGCAGTGTTGACCGGGACAGGGACGAGCAGTACTTC,CASSVDRDRDEQYF
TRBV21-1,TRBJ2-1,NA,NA,TGTGCCAGCACCCCGGAGGGGAGGAGCTCCTACAATGAGCAGTTCTTC,CASTPEGRSSYNEQFF
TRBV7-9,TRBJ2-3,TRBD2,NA,TGTGCCAGCAGCTTCCTAATAGCGGGGGGGCCGACAGATACGCAGTATTTT,CASSFLIAGGPTDTQYF
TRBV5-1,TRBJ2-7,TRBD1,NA,TGCGCCAGCCGGGCGACAGGGGGATCCTACGAGCAGTACTTC,CASRATGGSYEQYF
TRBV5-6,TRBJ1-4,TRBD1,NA,TGTGCCAGCAGCCTGGGACAGTTCGAAAAACTGTTTTTT,CASSLGQFEKLFF
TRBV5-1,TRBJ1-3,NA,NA,TGCGCCAGCAGTCCCGGCTCTGGAAACACCATATATTTT,CASSPGSGNTIYF
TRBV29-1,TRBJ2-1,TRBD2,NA,TGCAGCGTTAAGTCTAGCGGGAGGGCAGATGAGCAGTTCTTC,CSVKSSGRADEQFF
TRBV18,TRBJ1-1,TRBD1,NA,TGTGCCAGCTCACCAGGACAGGGTTACACTGAAGCTTTCTTT,CASSPGQGYTEAFF
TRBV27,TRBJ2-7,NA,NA,TGTGCCAGCAGTTTATCGTATTTCTCCGAGCAGTACTTC,CASSLSYFSEQYF
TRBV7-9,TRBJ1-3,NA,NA,TGTGCCAGCAGCCCCCCAGCGACAGATCGAGGAAACACCATATATTTT,CASSPPATDRGNTIYF
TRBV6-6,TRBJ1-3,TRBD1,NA,TGTGCCAGCAGCCAACAGGGGGCTGCTGGAAACACCATATATTTT,CASSQQGAAGNTIYF
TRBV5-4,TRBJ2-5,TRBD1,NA,TGTGCCAGCAGCTTGGGGGGACAGGGAGGTAGAAAGACCCAGTACTTC,CASSLGGQGGRKTQYF
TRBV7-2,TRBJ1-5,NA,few,TGTGCCAGCAGCTTAGACAGGGCCGATCAGCCCCAGCATTTT,CASSLDRADQPQHF
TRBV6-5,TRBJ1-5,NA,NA,TGTGCCAGCAACCAGGGGATGAATCAGCCCCAGCATTTT,CASNQGMNQPQHF
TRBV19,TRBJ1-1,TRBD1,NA,TGTGCCAGTTCGGACAGGCCGAACACTGAAGCTTTCTTT,CASSDRPNTEAFF
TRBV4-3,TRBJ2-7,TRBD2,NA,TGCGCCAGCAGCCAAGAGTTCTTTAGGGACTACGCCCCGGAGCAGTACTTC,CASSQEFFRDYAPEQYF
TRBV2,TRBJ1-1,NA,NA,TGTGCCAGCTCATCACAGGGTGCCTCGGGAACTGAAGCTTTCTTT,CASSSQGASGTEAFF
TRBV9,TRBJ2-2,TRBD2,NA,TGTGCCAGCAGCGTCCGCTTAGCGGGAGATCGCACCGGGGAGCTGTTTTTT,CASSVRLAGDRTGELFF
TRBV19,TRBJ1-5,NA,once,TGTGCCAGTAGTATGATCAACACGCGCAATCAGCCCCAGCATTTT,CASSMINTRNQPQHF
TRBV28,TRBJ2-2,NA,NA,TGTGCCAGCAGTTGGGGCGGCTCTAACACCGGGGAGCTGTTTTTT,CASSWGGSNTGELFF
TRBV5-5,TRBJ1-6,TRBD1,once,TGTGCCAGCAGCTTGGCCGTGAGGGGGCTGAATTCACCCCTCCACTTT,CASSLAVRGLNSPLHF
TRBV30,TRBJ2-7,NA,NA,TGTGCCTGGACTATCAGGGGCGACGAGCAGTACTTC,CAWTIRGDEQYF
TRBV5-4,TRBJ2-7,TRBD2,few,TGTGCCAGCAGCCGGCCACTAGCGGGAGGAGGCGAGCAGTACTTC,CASSRPLAGGGEQYF
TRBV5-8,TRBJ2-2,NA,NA,TGTGCCAGCAGCGAAAGGACTGCCGGGGAGCTGTTTTTT,CASSERTAGELFF
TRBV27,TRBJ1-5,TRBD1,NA,TGTGCCAGCAGTTCCCTTTACAGGGGGGCACTAGGCAATCAGCCCCAGCATTTT,CASSSLYRGALGNQPQHF
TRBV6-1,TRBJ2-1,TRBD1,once,TGTGCCAGCTCCCGGGACAGCTTCTACAATGAGCAGTTCTTC,CASSRDSFYNEQFF
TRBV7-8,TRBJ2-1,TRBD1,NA,TGTGCCAGCAGCCCTTACAGGGGGCCGTACAATGAGCAGTTCTTC,CASSPYRGPYNEQFF
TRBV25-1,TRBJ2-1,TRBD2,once,TGTGCCAGCACCACCCGGACTAGCGGGTACTACAATGAGCAGTTCTTC,CASTTRTSGYYNEQFF
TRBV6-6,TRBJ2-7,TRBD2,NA,TGTGCCAGCAGTCGGGGGGGTAGTGGGAGCTCCTACGAGCAGTACTTC,CASSRGGSGSSYEQYF
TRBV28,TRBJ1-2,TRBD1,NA,TGTGCCAGCAGGCCCGACAGGGGTGCATACGATGGCTACACCTTC,CASRPDRGAYDGYTF
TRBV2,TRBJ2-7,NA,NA,TGTGCCAGCAGTGAAATCGGGAGTCAGCCTATACTGTACTTC,CASSEIGSQPILYF